This TCR beta chain was found in a study of T cell changes during pregnancy in multiple sclerosis. Some clones are missing from TCRdb's copy, which holds only in-frame ones; the method was immunoSEQ multiplex PCR. The data contain roughly 100,000 clones, approximately 92% of them singletons. V lost 2 bases to trimming and J lost 0 bases, with 12 bases between them. This CDR3 contains 15 residues. CDR1 is SGHRS and CDR2 is YFSETQ in the germline V gene. This sample comprised peripheral blood, obtained in the second trimester of pregnancy. This receptor was taken from a female donor with multiple sclerosis, enrolled in a pregnancy study. This sequence joins TRBV5-1 and TRBJ2-7, with D possibly TRBD2 on 5 matching bases. CDR3 in amino acids: CASSFRTGSSYEQYF. As DNA, the CDR3 is TGCGCCAGCAGCTTCCGGACGGGGAGCTCCTACGAGCAGTACTTC.